The clone carrying this T cell receptor (beta chain) has just one count. Clones were sequenced by immunoSEQ multiplex PCR, and TCRdb holds only the in-frame ones, with some missing. The table lists about 120,000 clones, approximately 82% of them singletons, with 3.8% in the top ten. The data derive from a study of blood T cell repertoires in COVID-19. Per the germline V gene, CDR1 is SGHTS and CDR2 is YDEGEE. The CDR3 runs to 12 residues. V lost 6 bases and J 2 bases, leaving 8 bases between the germline ends. Sequencing was done on a sample of peripheral blood. This TCR derives from an elderly woman with acute or convalescent COVID-19. The gene calls are TRBV5-8 and TRBJ1-2, with a weak D call TRBD1 (5 bases). The CDR3 reads CASNRNNYGYTF. The DNA of the CDR3 is TGTGCCAGCAACAGGAACAACTATGGCTACACCTTC.